This TCR beta chain was recovered during a study of cytomegalovirus exposure and HLA in healthy donors. The PCR ran on 60 Vbeta and 13 Jbeta primers. The data were produced by immunoSEQ multiplex PCR, yet TCRdb's version contains in-frame clones alone and is incomplete. The profile shows 95,000 to 130,000 clones, 79% of them singletons. V was trimmed by 2 bases and J by 0 bases, leaving 12 bases between them. The V gene's germline CDR1 is SGHDT and CDR2 YYEEEE. The CDR3 contains 16 residues. This receptor was obtained from a man younger than 40 in good health and CMV-seropositive. The sample comprised PBMCs. This chain joins TRBV5-6 and TRBJ1-5; unclear D gene. This CDR3 is CASSFSGHYSNQPQHF. The DNA for the CDR3 is TGTGCCAGCAGCTTCTCCGGCCACTATAGCAATCAGCCCCAGCATTTT.